Listed here are 12 T cell receptor beta chains from one sample, sequenced in a study of T-cell memory formation after mild COVID-19 listed by TCRdb under 2021. Library generation was performed with 5' RACE. The run used an Illumina NovaSeq 6000. TCRdb applied fastp at Q25 and MiXCR to the public reads, then kept only in-frame beta chains. All rows with the same CDR3 protein become a single entry with the most common DNA and genes. In this sample the table shows 150,000 to 200,000 distinct CDR3 sequences, roughly 28% of which occur a single time. The ten largest clones add up to approximately 12% of the sample. Material: PBMCs or a T cell subset sorted from them (not recorded which). These receptors were collected from an adult woman who had mild COVID-19 (a few samples of this study predate the infection). The sample titles of this study are shuffled in the database, so cell type and time point are left out; the donor was told from shared clones.

The V and J genes are TRBV4-1 and TRBJ2-7; TRBD1 matches 10 bases. With V trimmed by 5 bases and J by 3 bases, 4 bases remained unmatched. Germline V gives CDR1 MGHRA, CDR2 YSYEKL. The CDR3 loop spans 14 amino acids. CDR3 loop: CASSFRTGGYEQYF. In DNA form, the CDR3 reads TGCGCCAGCAGCTTCCGGACAGGGGGCTACGAGCAGTACTTC.

V gene TRBV5-1 combines with J gene TRBJ1-1, with TRBD1 matching 7 bases. There are 15 residues in the CDR3. CDR1 and CDR2 (germline): SGHRS, YFSETQ. V trimming: 0 bases; J trimming: 1 base; junction bases outside the gene matches: 3. The DNA for the CDR3 is TGCGCCAGCAGCTTGGGGGACAGAAAGAACACTGAAGCTTTCTTT. Translating gives CASSLGDRKNTEAFF.

The J gene is TRBJ1-5, the V gene TRBV5-1; 7 bases agree with TRBD1. J gave up 11 bases and V 0 bases, and 8 bases lay outside the gene matches. Per germline, CDR1 SGHRS and CDR2 YFSETQ. There are 14 residues in the CDR3. The CDR3 sequence is CASSLDTGDPTQHF. The CDR3 DNA reads TGCGCCAGCAGCTTGGACACAGGGGACCCGACCCAGCATTTT.

This clonotype was detected ten times or more. The rearrangement links TRBV7-9 to TRBJ2-7; 8 bases agree with TRBD1. J gave up 3 bases and V 1 base, and 2 bases lay outside the gene matches. Looked up from germline, CDR1 is SEHNR and CDR2 is FQNEAQ (reference sequence). The CDR3 extends over 14 amino acids. CDR3 in amino acids: CASSLGTGNYEQYF. The DNA for the CDR3 is TGTGCCAGCAGCTTAGGGACAGGGAACTACGAGCAGTACTTC.

The chain is built from TRBV30 and TRBJ1-5, with TRBD1 as a possible D gene (6 bases). Per germline, CDR1 GTSNPN and CDR2 SVGIG (reference sequence). The V end lost 0 bases, the J end lost 4 bases, and 16 bases lay between the germline ends. CDR3 length equals 16 residues. The CDR3 DNA sequence: TGTGCCTGGAGTGTCTCGACGGCGGGGGCAAATCAGCCCCAGCATTTT. Amino acids: CAWSVSTAGANQPQHF.

The chain has TRBV5-1 and TRBJ2-5; D may correspond to TRBD1 or TRBD2 (5 bases each). Trimming pared 1 base from V and 4 bases from J, leaving 11 bases between. Germline V CDR1 and CDR2: SGHRS, YFSETQ. The CDR3 is 14 residues long. The CDR3 DNA sequence: TGCGCCAGCAGCTTGCTCACAGGAGGAGAGACCCAGTACTTC. Its protein is CASSLLTGGETQYF.

This clonotype was detected many times. The chain uses TRBV28 and TRBJ2-4; no clear D. Germline V lookup: CDR1 MDHEN, CDR2 SYDVKM. This CDR3 has 17 amino acids. Trimming removed 3 bases at V and 0 bases at J, with 15 bases between. Written as DNA, the CDR3 is TGTGCCAGCAGTTTGGGTTCGGTCGTACTAGCCAAAAACATTCAGTACTTC. Amino acid sequence: CASSLGSVVLAKNIQYF.

The chain uses TRBV2 and TRBJ2-2; 11 positions agree with TRBD1. This CDR3 has 14 residues. CDR1 SNHLY and CDR2 FYNNEI come from the germline V gene. Trimming removed 4 bases from V and 5 bases from J; junction bases left unmatched: 0. CDR3 nucleotide sequence: TGTGCCAGCAGTGGGGACAGGGGGACCGGGGAGCTGTTTTTT. The encoded protein is CASSGDRGTGELFF. Combining the CDR3 with reference TRBV2 and TRBJ2-2 gives the whole variable domain EPEVTQTPSHQVTQMGQEVILRCVPISNHLYFYWYRQILGQKVEFLVSFYNNEISEKSEIFDDQFSVERPDGSNFTLKIRSTKLEDSAMYFCASSGDRGTGELFFGEGSRLTVL.

This clonotype occurred a few times. This sequence joins TRBV29-1 and TRBJ1-1; D gene ambiguous. The V gene's germline CDR1 is SQVTM and CDR2 ANQGSEA. This CDR3 has 14 amino acids. V was trimmed by 2 bases and J by 1 base, leaving 11 bases between them. This CDR3 is CSVESGRWNTEAFF. The DNA of the CDR3 is TGCAGCGTTGAATCCGGCAGGTGGAACACTGAAGCTTTCTTT.

The rearrangement joins TRBV4-1 to TRBJ2-1, with 16 bases lining up with TRBD2. Germline-derived CDR1 and CDR2 are MGHRA and YSYEKL. Germline trimming cut 4 bases from V and 5 bases from J; bases unmatched to any gene: 11. The CDR3 runs 19 residues. CDR3 in DNA: TGCGCCAGCAGCCCGCCGGGACTAGCGGGAGGGTGGGGCAACAATGAGCAGTTCTTC. Translation: CASSPPGLAGGWGNNEQFF.

The rearrangement uses TRBV5-1 and TRBJ2-7; D might be TRBD1 or TRBD2, each matching 5 bases. The germline V gene encodes CDR1 SGHRS and CDR2 YFSETQ. V lost 6 bases, J lost 2 bases, and 12 bases lay in between. The CDR3 length is 13 residues. CDR3 nucleotide sequence: TGCGCCAGCACTTGGGGGTTCACCTACGAGCAGTACTTC. Protein sequence: CASTWGFTYEQYF.

This clonotype showed up just once. V gene TRBV14 combines with J gene TRBJ2-3, with D tentatively TRBD1 (7 bases). The CDR3 has 17 amino acids. CDR1 is SGHDN and CDR2 is FVKESK in the germline V gene. V shed 7 bases and J shed 0 bases, with 20 bases lying between them. The CDR3 nucleotides read TGTGCCAGCAAGGAGAGACAGGGACTCTCAAGCACAGATACGCAGTATTTT. Translating it yields CASKERQGLSSTDTQYF.